The 32 T cell receptor beta chains in this list originate from one sample, sequenced in a study of beta chain features in type 1 diabetes. Study-level points and caveats: Shorter TCRB CDR3s, moderately but significantly so, were found in Type 1 diabetes patients in all four CD4+ subsets.

These receptors' antigens are unknown. Every isolated RNA sample was fully reverse transcribed, so sequencing captured expressed TCRB transcripts. Some clones are missing from TCRdb's copy, which holds only in-frame ones; the method was immunoSEQ multiplex PCR. The sample carries under 300,000 clones, 20% recorded once. Sequences were obtained from naive CD4+ T cells from blood. The receptors derive from a woman aged 40 to 55 with type 1 diabetes.

The rearrangement joins TRBV7-2 to TRBJ2-3; 8 bases agree with TRBD1. The J segment lost 2 bases and the V segment lost 5 bases, leaving 9 bases of the junction unmatched. The CDR3 contains 16 residues. Germline V CDR1 and CDR2: SGHTA, FQGNSA. DNA for the CDR3: TGTGCCAGCAGCGAGTACGGGACAGGTTTCACAGATACGCAGTATTTT. It yields the protein CASSEYGTGFTDTQYF. Together with reference TRBV7-2 and TRBJ2-3, the CDR3 gives the full variable domain: GAGVSQSPSNKVTEKGKDVELRCDPISGHTALYWYRQSLGQGLEFLIYFQGNSAPDKSGLPSDRFSAERTGGSVSTLTIQRTQQEDSAVYLCASSEYGTGFTDTQYFGPGTRLTVL.

This clone was counted a few times. Different DNA sequences within this sample yield the same CDR3. This chain joins TRBV6-5 and TRBJ2-3, with D possibly matching TRBD2 (6 bases). Trimming left V 5 bases short and J 2 bases short, with 8 bases between. There are 13 residues in the CDR3. CDR1 MNHEY and CDR2 SVGAGI come from the germline V gene. The CDR3 DNA reads TGTGCCAGCAGTGGGGACTCCACAGATACGCAGTATTTT. Its translation is CASSGDSTDTQYF.

This clone has a handful of counts. Other nucleotide sequences from this sample produce the same CDR3. The chain combines TRBV29-1 with TRBJ1-1, with D maybe TRBD1 (5 bases). CDR1 is SQVTM and CDR2 is ANQGSEA in the germline V gene. The V and J ends lost 6 bases and 0 bases respectively, with 8 bases between them. This CDR3 is 12 amino acids long. The CDR3 nucleotides read TGCAGCGTGGGGGGAGTGAACACTGAAGCTTTCTTT. The encoded protein is CSVGGVNTEAFF.

The V gene is TRBV4-1, the J gene TRBJ2-3, with 7 bases identical to TRBD2. Germline CDR1 reads MGHRA; CDR2 reads YSYEKL. With V trimmed by 1 base and J by 2 bases, 12 bases remained unmatched. The CDR3 totals 18 residues. The chain's CDR3 is CASSQGTGGPKFTDTQYF. The DNA for the CDR3 is TGCGCCAGCAGCCAAGGGACGGGAGGACCTAAGTTCACAGATACGCAGTATTTT.

The V call is TRBV6-5, the J call TRBJ2-5, with 9 bases identical to TRBD1. Germline V gene lookup returns CDR1 MNHEY and CDR2 SVGAGI. Trimming cost V 2 bases and J 2 bases; bases outside gene matches: 6. The CDR3 totals 16 residues. CDR3 DNA sequence: TGTGCCAGCAGTTACGATTCGGGGACAGGGCAAGAGACCCAGTACTTC. It codes for CASSYDSGTGQETQYF.

This clone turned up a few times. V usage is TRBV29-1 and J usage is TRBJ1-5; D remains unclear. This CDR3 is built from 13 residues. The germline V gene has CDR1 SQVTM and CDR2 ANQGSEA. V was pared by 4 bases and J by 1 base, with 8 bases between. The CDR3 nucleotides read TGCAGCGTTGGACGAGGAAGCAATCAGCCCCAGCATTTT. Encoded protein: CSVGRGSNQPQHF.

V is TRBV9 and J is TRBJ2-3; the match to TRBD2 covers 10 bases. V was clipped by 3 bases and J by 6 bases; unmatched bases: 7. The CDR3 totals 15 residues. The germline V gene encodes CDR1 SGDLS and CDR2 YYNGEE. CDR3 nucleotides: TGTGCCAGCAGCGCGCAGCGGGGGGGCCCGGATACGCAGTATTTT. Its translation: CASSAQRGGPDTQYF.

The genes are TRBV4-1 and TRBJ2-2, with 7 bases aligning to TRBD1. Per the germline V gene, CDR1 is MGHRA and CDR2 is YSYEKL. The CDR3 is 19 amino acids. V trimming: 0 bases; J trimming: 0 bases; junction bases outside the gene matches: 10. In DNA form, the CDR3 reads TGCGCCAGCAGCCAAGATTATTCTCAGGGGGTAGCGAACACCGGGGAGCTGTTTTTT. This translates into CASSQDYSQGVANTGELFF.

V gene TRBV27 combines with J gene TRBJ2-7; 9 bases are a match to TRBD1. CDR3 length: 14 amino acids. V dropped 5 bases and J dropped 7; count of bases not matched to a gene: 9. The germline V gene has CDR1 MNHEY and CDR2 SMNVEV (reference sequence). Written as DNA, the CDR3 is TGTGCCAGCAGTCGGGACAGGGAACGGAGGGAGCAGTACTTC. Translating gives CASSRDRERREQYF.

This chain links TRBV2 with TRBJ2-1; 7 bases map to TRBD2. This CDR3 region has 14 residues. Per the germline V gene, CDR1 is SNHLY and CDR2 is FYNNEI. With V trimmed by 3 bases and J by 6 bases, 5 bases remained unmatched. The DNA of the CDR3 is TGTGCCAGCAGTGAGTCTAGCGGAACCAATGAGCAGTTCTTC. Translation gives CASSESSGTNEQFF.

This clone has a handful of counts. The rearrangement joins TRBV4-3 to TRBJ2-7; 15 bases agree with TRBD2. V shed 2 bases, J shed 4 bases, and the junction held 12 bases outside the gene matches. The CDR3 spans 19 residues. CDR1 and CDR2 from the germline V gene are LGHNA and YSLEER. CDR3 sequence reads: CASSQSRTSGGGRRYEQYF. The CDR3 nucleotides read TGCGCCAGCAGCCAATCTCGGACTAGCGGGGGGGGTCGAAGGTACGAGCAGTACTTC.

A few counts support this clone. This sequence joins TRBV6-5 and TRBJ1-6; TRBD1 agrees at 7 bases. J gave up 7 bases and V 6 bases, and 6 bases lay outside the gene matches. CDR1 is MNHEY and CDR2 is SVGAGI in the germline V gene. This CDR3 contains 14 residues. DNA for the CDR3: TGTGCCAGCAGCCGACAGGGCCGGAATTCACCCCTCCACTTT. Its protein product is CASSRQGRNSPLHF.

This clone was seen a few times. The chain recombines TRBV9 with TRBJ2-2; D not resolved. Germline V gene data show CDR1 as SGDLS and CDR2 as YYNGEE. V shed 0 bases and J shed 1 base, with 4 bases lying between them. The length of the CDR3 is 14 residues. For the CDR3, the DNA is TGTGCCAGCAGCGTAGGAGGGAACACCGGGGAGCTGTTTTTT. Amino acids: CASSVGGNTGELFF.

The chain combines TRBV5-4 with TRBJ1-1, with D unresolved. The CDR3 consists of 13 residues. CDR1 SGHNT and CDR2 YYREEE come from the germline V gene (reference sequence). V was cut by 7 bases and J by 0 bases, with 10 bases left in between. The CDR3 is CASGRALNTEAFF. The DNA for the CDR3 is TGTGCCAGCGGGAGGGCTTTGAACACTGAAGCTTTCTTT.

This clone was counted between two and nine times. V is TRBV5-1 and J is TRBJ1-2, with D maybe TRBD1 (5 bases). This CDR3 has 13 residues. The germline CDR1 and CDR2 sequences are SGHRS and YFSETQ. The V and J ends lost 2 bases and 8 bases respectively, with 13 bases between them. CDR3 bases: TGCGCCAGCAGCTTCCTTGGGGGGAGCGGCTACACCTTC. This translates into CASSFLGGSGYTF.

This clone came up a few times. This rearrangement joins TRBV6-6 to TRBJ2-7, with D possibly TRBD1 on 5 matching bases. CDR3 length: 14 residues. The V gene's germline CDR1 is MNHNY and CDR2 SVGAGI (reference sequence). V lost 2 bases and J lost 2, with 10 bases in between. DNA for the CDR3: TGTGCCAGCAGTTACGCGACAGACACCTACGAGCAGTACTTC. It codes for CASSYATDTYEQYF.

The chain couples TRBV5-6 to TRBJ1-1; D gene ambiguous. V lost 4 bases and J 1 base, leaving 11 bases between the germline ends. CDR1 and CDR2 from the germline V gene are SGHDT and YYEEEE. The CDR3 has 14 residues. CDR3 amino acids: CASSARRGNTEAFF. In nucleotides, the CDR3 is TGTGCCAGCAGCGCCAGACGGGGGAACACTGAAGCTTTCTTT.

To note about this clone: Other nucleotide sequences from this sample produce the same CDR3. V and J are TRBV28 and TRBJ2-7; perhaps TRBD2 as D (5 bases). The CDR3 is made up of 12 amino acids. In germline, CDR1 is MDHEN, CDR2 SYDVKM. Trimming removed 2 bases from V and 3 bases from J, with 5 bases in between. For the CDR3, the DNA is TGTGCCAGCAGTTTAGAGGGCTACGAGCAGTACTTC. It encodes CASSLEGYEQYF.

This clone was counted a few times. The chain employs TRBV19 and TRBJ1-5; the D is unclear. Trimming took off 5 bases at V and 6 bases at J, with 14 bases between the two ends. This CDR3 has 14 amino acids. Looked up from germline, CDR1 is LNHDA and CDR2 is SQIVND (reference sequence). In nucleotides, the CDR3 is TGTGCCAGTAGTTCCACCCCTCCAGGTCAGCCCCAGCATTTT. Residues: CASSSTPPGQPQHF. Full variable domain (outside the CDR3, taken from reference TRBV19 and TRBJ1-5): DGGITQSPKYLFRKEGQNVTLSCEQNLNHDAMYWYRQDPGQGLRLIYYSQIVNDFQKGDIAEGYSVSREKKESFPLTVTSAQKNPTAFYLCASSSTPPGQPQHFGDGTRLSIL.

This clone showed up just a few times. This chain connects TRBV7-9 to TRBJ1-4, with TRBD1 matching 7 bases. The CDR3 totals 14 residues. Germline V gives CDR1 SEHNR, CDR2 FQNEAQ (reference sequence). The trim removed 7 bases at V and 4 bases at J, leaving 6 bases unmatched. The chain's CDR3 is CASTPGQLNEKLFF. CDR3 nucleotide sequence: TGTGCCAGCACCCCGGGACAGCTTAATGAAAAACTGTTTTTT.

V and J are TRBV10-3 and TRBJ2-3; TRBD1 might be the D (6 bases). Germline CDR1 and CDR2: ENHRY and SYGVKD. The CDR3 is 13 residues long. Trimming cost V 6 bases and J 2 bases, with 9 bases left between them. CDR3 region: CAIRDRSTDTQYF. CDR3 DNA: TGTGCCATCAGGGACAGATCCACAGATACGCAGTATTTT.

This clone was counted once. V and J are TRBV4-2 and TRBJ2-7, with a tentative D call TRBD1 (5 bases). In germline, CDR1 is LGHNA, CDR2 YNFKEQ. The CDR3 is 15 residues long. Trimming shortened V by 4 bases and J by 2 bases, and 15 bases separated the two germline ends. CDR3 DNA: TGTGCCAGCAGCCCACAATTGGGGCTCGCCTACGAGCAGTACTTC. It is translated as CASSPQLGLAYEQYF.

The rearrangement links TRBV28 to TRBJ2-5; TRBD1 agrees at 10 bases. Looked up from germline, CDR1 is MDHEN and CDR2 is SYDVKM. The CDR3 length is 15 residues. Unmatched junction bases numbered 1, after V lost 2 bases and J lost 1 base. Here the CDR3 reads CASSLGTGAQETQYF. The CDR3 DNA sequence: TGTGCCAGCAGTTTAGGGACAGGGGCCCAAGAGACCCAGTACTTC.

The chain employs TRBV11-1 and TRBJ2-6; weak D call: TRBD1 (5 bases). The V gene lost 5 bases and the J gene lost 5 bases, with 19 bases spanning the gap. CDR1 and CDR2 (germline): SGHAT, FQDESV (reference sequence). The CDR3 length is 17 residues. CDR3 sequence reads: CASSPGSTPERANVLTF. CDR3 in DNA: TGTGCCAGCAGCCCAGGGTCCACTCCTGAGAGGGCCAACGTCCTGACTTTC.

This sequence joins TRBV6-1 and TRBJ1-2; 7 nucleotides agree with TRBD1. With V trimmed by 0 bases and J by 2 bases, 6 bases remained unmatched. This CDR3 has 16 amino acids. Per germline, CDR1 MNHNS and CDR2 SASEGT. The CDR3 nucleotides are TGTGCCAGCAGTGAAGCCGGGACAGCTATCAACTATGGCTACACCTTC. This translates into CASSEAGTAINYGYTF.

In this sample, this clone turned up a few times. CDR3 nucleotides: TGTGCCAGCAGCCCCATTGGCGGTGTAGCCAACGAGCAGTACTTC. This codes for CASSPIGGVANEQYF. This rearrangement joins TRBV7-6 to TRBJ2-7, with unresolved D. Germline loops: CDR1 SGHVS, CDR2 FNYEAQ. With 5 bases removed from V and 5 bases from J, the gap between germline ends came to 19 bases. The CDR3 contains 15 residues.

A word on this clone: The sample contains more than one DNA sequence encoding this CDR3. This CDR3 reads CAWSPGQGYEQYF. As DNA, the CDR3 is TGTGCCTGGAGTCCCGGACAGGGCTACGAGCAGTACTTC. The V call is TRBV30, the J call TRBJ2-7; 8 nucleotides agree with TRBD1. Germline lookup yields CDR1 GTSNPN and CDR2 SVGIG (reference sequence). The CDR3 spans 13 residues. With V trimmed by 2 bases and J by 3 bases, 3 bases remained unmatched.

The chain couples TRBV12-5 to TRBJ2-1; 9 bases are a match to TRBD1. V trimming: 5 bases; J trimming: 2 bases; junction bases outside the gene matches: 10. This CDR3 spans 17 amino acids. CDR1 is LGHNT and CDR2 is FRNRAP in the germline V gene. The DNA for the CDR3 is TGTGCTAGTGGTCCGACGGAGGACAGGGGACCCTACAATGAGCAGTTCTTC. Its protein product is CASGPTEDRGPYNEQFF.

This clone has more than one count but fewer than ten. This chain links TRBV4-3 with TRBJ1-2; D not resolved. Per the germline V gene, CDR1 is LGHNA and CDR2 is YSLEER. Trimming stripped 4 bases from V and 8 bases from J, with 11 bases between. The CDR3 has 12 residues. CDR3 bases: TGCGCCAGCAGCCGGGCCCGAGGGGGCTACACCTTC. Encoded protein: CASSRARGGYTF.

In its sample, this clone was seen a few times. The chain has TRBV7-3 and TRBJ2-7, with 9 nucleotides matching TRBD1. Germline CDR1 and CDR2: SGHTA and FQGTGA. Trimming at V came to 5 bases and at J to 12 bases, leaving 5 bases not matched to a gene. The CDR3 consists of 11 residues. This chain's CDR3 is CASSPGTGMYF. The CDR3 nucleotides are TGTGCCAGCAGCCCCGGGACAGGGATGTACTTC.

The chain carries TRBV30 and TRBJ2-7; the match to TRBD1 covers 7 bases. Germline CDR1 GTSNPN, CDR2 SVGIG (reference sequence). The CDR3 runs to 15 residues. Losses at the gene ends were 3 bases for V and 5 bases for J; bases not matched to a gene: 13. The CDR3 protein is CAWSPLDRVGHEQYF. The CDR3 DNA follows: TGTGCCTGGAGCCCCCTCGACAGGGTTGGGCACGAGCAGTACTTC.

The genes are TRBV28 and TRBJ2-7; D gene ambiguous. Trimming cost V 4 bases and J 0 bases, with 13 bases left between them. This CDR3 is 15 amino acids long. CDR1 is MDHEN, CDR2 SYDVKM, per germline. The CDR3 loop reads CASSSRRGSSYEQYF. In DNA, the CDR3 is TGTGCCAGCAGTTCCCGGAGAGGAAGCTCCTACGAGCAGTACTTC.